Presented here are 9 T cell receptor beta chains from one specimen sequenced in a study of vaccination and CD4 T cells after COVID-19. Which antigens these TCRs recognize remains unknown. Cultured CD4+ T cell DNA was sequenced using the Oncomine TCR Beta short-read assay. Via MiXCR, TCRdb re-called the PCR reads, giving one row per CDR3 protein. The table includes over 10,000 distinct CDR3 sequences, 40% to 45% detected once. The treatment denotes: approximately nine-day PBMC culture with coronavirus spike peptide pools or control peptides (ViraFEST assay). The sample consisted of CD4+ T cells from blood, cultured in vitro. The receptors shown here come from a human donor who had recovered from COVID-19.

This clonotype came up a few times. The chain recombines TRBV2 with TRBJ1-1, with 8 nucleotides matching TRBD1. Per germline, CDR1 SNHLY and CDR2 FYNNEI. The CDR3 totals 12 residues. The ends lost 8 bases at V and 1 base at J; junction bases unmatched: 0. This CDR3 is CASGQGNTEAFF. For the CDR3, the DNA is TGTGCCAGCGGACAGGGGAACACTGAAGCTTTCTTT.

The chain joins TRBV2 to TRBJ2-7; D is perhaps TRBD1 or TRBD2 (5 bases each). The ends were cut back, 7 bases at V and 1 base at J, with 14 bases in the middle. The CDR3 consists of 14 residues. CDR1 SNHLY and CDR2 FYNNEI come from the germline V gene. The CDR3 bases are TGTGCCAGCAATCGCCGGGACCGGTCCTACGAGCAGTACTTC. Its translation: CASNRRDRSYEQYF.

This chain connects TRBV19 to TRBJ2-7; no clear D. The CDR3 is made up of 15 amino acids. CDR1 is LNHDA, CDR2 SQIVND, per germline (reference sequence). Trimming removed 3 bases at V and 0 bases at J, with 12 bases between. The CDR3 DNA is TGTGCCAGTAGTATTACTATTCAGGACTCCTACGAGCAGTACTTC. Amino acid sequence: CASSITIQDSYEQYF.

The chain recombines TRBV11-2 with TRBJ2-3, with D perhaps assigned TRBD1 or TRBD2 (6 bases each). The V and J ends lost 5 bases and 3 bases respectively, with 18 bases between them. The CDR3 consists of 16 residues. Germline V lookup: CDR1 SGHAT, CDR2 FQNNGV. As DNA, the CDR3 is TGTGCCAGCAGCCCCGGGGGCATCCCGTATACAGATACGCAGTATTTT. Amino acids: CASSPGGIPYTDTQYF.

A few counts support this clonotype. This chain joins TRBV10-3 and TRBJ1-2; D uncertain. Per germline, CDR1 ENHRY and CDR2 SYGVKD. Trimming took off 2 bases at V and 4 bases at J, with 8 bases between the two ends. The CDR3 is made up of 13 amino acids. The CDR3 DNA sequence: TGTGCCATCAGTGAGAATACCCTCTATGGCTACACCTTC. Its translation: CAISENTLYGYTF.

The chain recombines TRBV25-1 with TRBJ1-2; 7 bases are a match to TRBD1. The CDR3 consists of 17 residues. Per the germline V gene, CDR1 is MGHDK and CDR2 is SYGVNS. With 2 bases clipped from V and 1 base from J, the junction kept 10 bases outside the gene matches. The CDR3: CASSEETRTGLNYGYTF. The CDR3 DNA follows: TGTGCCAGCAGTGAAGAAACAAGGACAGGACTTAACTATGGCTACACCTTC.

This rearrangement joins TRBV27 to TRBJ2-3; a possible D gene is TRBD2 (6 bases). CDR3 size: 18 residues. Germline-derived CDR1 and CDR2 are MNHEY and SMNVEV (reference sequence). The V end was cut by 0 bases, the J end by 5 bases, with 21 bases between. CDR3 sequence reads: CASSLSLYRRRERDTQYF. The CDR3 DNA is TGTGCCAGCAGTTTATCGTTGTACCGGCGGCGGGAACGAGATACGCAGTATTTT.

V gene TRBV20-1 combines with J gene TRBJ2-7; TRBD2 matches at 9 bases. Germline lookup yields CDR1 DFQATT and CDR2 SNEGSKA (reference sequence). The CDR3 sequence is 14 residues long. With 1 base clipped from V and 5 bases from J, the junction kept 6 bases outside the gene matches. The CDR3 here is CSARGGLAWDEQYF. The CDR3 nucleotides are TGCAGTGCTAGAGGGGGACTAGCCTGGGACGAGCAGTACTTC.

This chain uses TRBV11-3 with TRBJ2-1, with D possibly being TRBD2 (5 bases). CDR3 length: 13 amino acids. Germline CDR1 reads SGHNT; CDR2 reads YENEEA. Trimming pared 3 bases from V and 7 bases from J, leaving 10 bases between. The CDR3 spells CASSFNGGNEQFF. The CDR3, as DNA: TGTGCCAGCAGCTTCAACGGCGGGAATGAGCAGTTCTTC.